This T cell receptor (beta chain) was retrieved from a study of shared clonotypes between healthy human individuals. The CDR3 has 16 amino acids. Trimming removed 0 bases from V and 1 base from J, with 11 bases in between. Per the germline V gene, CDR1 is SGHRS and CDR2 is YFSETQ. Profiling relied on immunoSEQ multiplex PCR, and the TCRdb table lists in-frame clones only, not all of them. The sample carries about 2.4 million clones, 80% to 95% recorded once. Sequences were obtained from naive CD4+ T cells from PBMCs. As to subset: CD45RA+ positively selected. The V call is TRBV5-1, the J call TRBJ2-1; D not resolved. The receptor's source is a man aged 18 to 30 in good health. Some clones in this sample may be carry-over from other donors' samples. The CDR3 bases are TGCGCCAGCAGCTTGGGAGTCGACTGGTCCTACAATGAGCAGTTCTTC. Amino acids: CASSLGVDWSYNEQFF. The variable domain in full, with the rest retrieved from reference TRBV5-1 and TRBJ2-1, is KAGVTQTPRYLIKTRGQQVTLSCSPISGHRSVSWYQQTPGQGLQFLFEYFSETQRNKGNFPGRFSGRQFSNSRSEMNVSTLELGDSALYLCASSLGVDWSYNEQFFGPGTRLTVL.